The clone carrying this TCR beta chain was seen only a few times. Its antigen remains unidentified. A junction boundary mismatches the germline segment, possibly from a read error. Assay: immunoSEQ multiplex PCR; the TCRdb copy retains only in-frame clones and omits some. The data show about 13,000 clones, about 64% seen once. This sample's time point: after neoadjuvant nivolumab, at surgical resection. The patients had HPV-negative, locally advanced oral cavity squamous cell carcinoma. This specimen comes from a study of neoadjuvant anti-PD-1 for oral cavity cancer. The overall study: Nivolumab at 3 mg/kg was mostly given biweekly, three to four doses, pre-surgery. Points from the study as a whole: TCR analyses covered only a few patients per response group. Pretreatment Treg/Th17 ratio correlated inversely with post-treatment tumor clonality.

This CDR3 is built from 15 residues. Germline V lookup: CDR1 PRHDT, CDR2 FYEKMQ (reference sequence). This TCR was recovered from a person between 40 and 80 years old with oral cavity squamous cell carcinoma. This rearrangement joins TRBV13 to TRBJ1-2, with 9 nucleotides matching TRBD1. The source was PBMCs, collected after nivolumab (anti-PD-1) treatment. The CDR3 is CASSLGQGIVYGYTF. The CDR3 DNA follows: TGTGCCAGCAGCCTAGGACAGGGGATCGTTTATGGCTACACCTTC.